The 2 T cell receptor beta chains below all came from one sample that was sequenced in a study of T cell repertoires in breast cancer. Paired alpha-beta TCRs of CD8+ T cells were analyzed by expanded emulsion RT-PCR. A second nested PCR with blocking oligonucleotides suppressed unpaired genes. Via MiXCR, TCRdb re-called the emulsion pairing reads, giving one row per CDR3 protein. This sample has about a hundred distinct CDR3 sequences; around 40% occur once, and the top ten carry about 99.5%. Sequencing used CD8+ T cells. Every receptor here comes from a pool of human donors with breast cancer or a healthy control (not recorded which).

Turning to this clonotype: The final CDR3 position lacks the conserved phenylalanine or tryptophan, pointing to a likely read error. The chain carries TRBV19 and TRBJ2-3; D is undetermined. The J call may be in error: the DNA end matches TRBJ1-5 better. Germline V gives CDR1 LNHDA, CDR2 SQIVND (reference sequence). CDR3 size: 14 residues. CDR3 protein: CASSIVYSTDTQHL. The CDR3, as DNA: TGTGCCAGTAGTATAGTATACAGCACGGATACGCAGCATCTT.

This clonotype came up once. Likely a read error: the CDR3 ends without its conserved phenylalanine or tryptophan. V is TRBV6-1 and J is TRBJ2-1; D is possibly TRBD2 (5 bases). This CDR3 is 15 amino acids long. Germline CDR1 MNHNS, CDR2 SASEGT. CDR3 loop: CASSARTHSYNEQFL. The CDR3 DNA sequence: TGTGCTAGCAGCGCCCGGACTCACTCCTACAATGAGCAGTTCCTC.